The sequence of this T cell receptor beta chain was determined in a study of blood T cell repertoires in COVID-19 (TCRdb year 2020). Describing the broader study: Collaborator samples came from the United States, Italy and Spain and covered acute and convalescent phases of COVID-19. The material from the prospective study consisted of cDNA or gDNA derived from T cells, B-cell-depleted T cells, or PBMCs. Deeply sampled blood TCRbeta repertoires from subjects exposed to, actively infected with, or recovered from COVID-19 were included in the dataset. The repertoires were released in a freely available public database meant as a resource for research on the immune response to SARS-CoV-2. Samples were obtained from the ongoing ImmuneRACE study (first 160 participants) and from some 1,200 subjects provided by 6 global collaborators. The sample metadata nearly always contained a de-identified subject ID, COVID-19 status, age in years and sex. HLA class I and class II types, where available, came from metadata supplied by the sample provider rather than from assay-based typing. The research as a whole found: Clinical and demographic metadata were provided uncurated, with the amount varying by source and participant.

On this clone itself: Its antigen is still unknown. Nothing much larger sits one base from this clone, and base qualities are not available.

TCRbeta CDR3 regions were amplified from genomic DNA using the immunoSEQ Assay, a bias-controlled multiplex PCR. Per the authors' processing: The number of nucleated cells in each sample was estimated by amplification of reference gene primers within the assay. To quantify the absolute abundance of each unique TCRbeta CDR3 rearrangement, sequence reads were collapsed and filtered. Productive Simpson clonality was computed per sample as the square root of Simpson's diversity index over productive rearrangements. TCRdb limited this immuneACCESS table to in-frame rearrangements with V and J called. A share of clones is missing; checked studies link under half to unresolved V genes, and the rest is unexplained. V and J calls and clone size come straight from that table; D and trimming were deduced from the DNA. This sample holds hundreds of thousands of clones; around nine tenths were observed only once. About 1.9% of the sample is held by the ten biggest clonotypes.

Participants in the prospective study were enrolled through a virtual design, were aged about 18 to 100 years, and lived in fewer than 30 United States geographic areas. Cohort assignment in the prospective study relied on participant-reported clinical history from a screening survey and a study questionnaire. Recovered participants in ImmuneRACE Cohort 3 were defined as having two consecutive negative NP/OP PCR tests, clearance from a healthcare professional, or resolution of symptoms. In the prospective study, mobile phlebotomists collected whole blood, serum and a nasopharyngeal or oropharyngeal swab from each participant. Prospective study participants could optionally give additional blood draws and questionnaires over an approximately two-month period. Before DNA extraction, prospective study blood samples were shipped either frozen or at room temperature. The germline V gene (reference sequence) sets CDR1 to MNHNY and CDR2 to SVGAGI. From the cysteine up to the phenylalanine, the CDR3 has a length of 16 residues. Kept here is only the CDR3 DNA, which spans 48 bases and is read in frame from base 1. Trimming at the junction amounts to 6 bases on V and 2 bases on J, and the germline ends lie 17 bases apart.

The sequence derives from a woman aged 18-29 years who had recovered from COVID-19. The chain is encoded by TRBV6-6 joined to TRBJ1-5; the D gene cannot be resolved reliably. The sample taken for sequencing was PBMCs or T cells enriched from blood (not recorded which). The DNA sequence reads TGTGCCAGCAGCGACTCGTCCCGGCCGGGCAATCAGCCCCAGCATTTT. Translated, this gives CASSDSSRPGNQPQHF.